The clone carrying this T cell receptor beta chain was seen only once. The sample comes from a study of blood T cell repertoires in COVID-19. For the study at large: The cDNA or gDNA used as material had been derived from T cells, B-cell-depleted T cells, or PBMCs.

CDR3 size: 15 residues. Germline assignment: CDR1 LNHNV and CDR2 YYDKDF (reference sequence). Trimming at V came to 5 bases and at J to 10 bases, leaving 6 bases not matched to a gene. Clones were sequenced by immunoSEQ multiplex PCR, and TCRdb holds only the in-frame ones, with some missing. The sample yields about 160,000 clones, approximately 92% seen once. The J gene is TRBJ1-6, the V gene TRBV15; 12 bases fit TRBD1. Sequencing input: peripheral blood. This TCR was sampled from a woman between 45 and 60 years old with acute or convalescent COVID-19. The CDR3 nucleotides read TGTGCCACCAGCTCGGGACAGGGGGCGAGGTCACCCCTCCACTTT. Protein: CATSSGQGARSPLHF.